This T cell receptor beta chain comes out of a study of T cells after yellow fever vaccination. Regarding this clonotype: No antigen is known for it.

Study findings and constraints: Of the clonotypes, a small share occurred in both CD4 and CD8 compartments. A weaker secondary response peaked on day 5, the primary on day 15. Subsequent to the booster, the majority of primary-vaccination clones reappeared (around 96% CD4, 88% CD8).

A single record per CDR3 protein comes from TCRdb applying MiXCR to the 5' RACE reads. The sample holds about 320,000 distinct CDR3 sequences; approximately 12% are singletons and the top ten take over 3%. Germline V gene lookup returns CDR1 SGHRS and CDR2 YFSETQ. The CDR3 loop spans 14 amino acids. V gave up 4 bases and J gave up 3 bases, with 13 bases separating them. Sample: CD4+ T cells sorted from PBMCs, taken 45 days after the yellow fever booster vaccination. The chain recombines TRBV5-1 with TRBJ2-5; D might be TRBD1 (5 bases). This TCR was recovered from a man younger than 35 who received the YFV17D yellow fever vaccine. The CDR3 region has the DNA TGCGCCAGCAGCGAGATGGGGCTCGAAGAGACCCAGTACTTC. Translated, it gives CASSEMGLEETQYF.